The clone carrying this T cell receptor beta chain has ten or more counts. The data were obtained in a study of CD8 T cells in ankylosing spondylitis. Each CDR3 protein is one row after TCRdb ran MiXCR on the 5' RACE reads. The sample has more than 60,000 distinct CDR3 sequences; 6% to 8% are singletons. This TCR came from a male donor with ankylosing spondylitis. Sequenced input: synovial fluid, either unsorted or a sorted T cell fraction (not recorded which).

Written as DNA, the CDR3 is TGCGCCAGCAGCCGGACAGTCGGGTACACTGAAGCTTTCTTT. Translating it yields CASSRTVGYTEAFF. The chain is built from TRBV4-3 and TRBJ1-1; perhaps TRBD1 as D (6 bases). The CDR3 is made up of 14 amino acids. The V gene's germline CDR1 is LGHNA and CDR2 YSLEER. V was pared by 4 bases and J by 3 bases, with 12 bases between.